The rows below give T cell receptor beta chains drawn from one sample of a study of blood T cells in healthy people across ages. TCRdb called the 5' RACE reads again in MiXCR, with one record for every CDR3 protein. The sample holds 1.5 million to 2 million distinct CDR3 sequences, about 39% seen once. The sequenced sample consisted of blood. The receptors shown here come from a human donor in good health. Each CDR3 is given with its conserved first and last residue. A D gene is named only where the DNA matches it firmly. Part of the rows lack a size; the others show once, few, many or a class for expanded clones.

>.|TRBV6-5|few|TRBJ2-1
CASSYSSGDGGNEQFF
TGTGCCAGCAGTTACTCGAGTGGGGATGGGGGCAATGAGCAGTTCTTC
>.|TRBV29-1|.|TRBJ2-4
CSVEGGVLTLYNEQYF
TGCAGCGTCGAAGGTGGGGTCTTAACGCTATACAATGAGCAGTACTTC
>.|TRBV5-5|few|TRBJ2-5
CASSSHLKDVLVETQYF
TGTGCCAGCAGCTCTCACCTCAAGGACGTTCTGGTGGAGACCCAGTACTTC
>TRBD2|TRBV7-2|.|TRBJ2-7
CASSFRGAGTYEQYF
TGTGCCAGCAGCTTTAGGGGAGCGGGGACCTACGAGCAGTACTTC
>.|TRBV2|.|TRBJ2-1
CATSRDLPRRGNEQFF
TGTGCCACTAGCCGGGACTTACCTCGCCGAGGGAATGAGCAGTTCTTC
>.|TRBV9|few|TRBJ2-5
CASSVASGSMETQYF
TGTGCCAGCAGCGTAGCCTCGGGGTCAATGGAGACCCAGTACTTC
>.|TRBV20-1|.|TRBJ2-1
CSARDRSSLNEQFF
TGCAGTGCTAGAGATCGTAGTAGCCTGAATGAGCAGTTCTTC
>.|TRBV12-3/TRBV12-4|.|TRBJ2-3
CASRRLSRGTQYF
TGTGCCAGCAGGCGGTTATCGCGTGGTACGCAGTATTTT
>.|TRBV29-1|once|TRBJ2-1
CSAMGWSGGSEQFF
TGCAGCGCCATGGGATGGTCCGGGGGTAGTGAGCAGTTCTTC
>TRBD1|TRBV7-2|.|TRBJ1-2
CASSPGGIVEGYTF
TGTGCCAGCAGCCCAGGGGGCATAGTTGAGGGCTACACCTTC
>.|TRBV7-2|.|TRBJ2-6
CASSQSPSGANVLTF
TGTGCCAGCAGCCAATCCCCCTCTGGGGCCAACGTCCTGACTTTC
>TRBD2|TRBV10-3|.|TRBJ2-7
CAISEPGLAGGQEQYF
TGTGCCATCAGTGAGCCCGGACTAGCGGGGGGGCAGGAGCAGTACTTC
>.|TRBV20-1|once|TRBJ1-4
CSCAGDNEKLFF
TGCAGTTGTGCAGGGGATAATGAAAAACTGTTTTTT
>TRBD1|TRBV12-3/TRBV12-4|.|TRBJ1-5
CASSSQGTVQPQHF
TGTGCCAGCAGTTCACAGGGGACCGTTCAGCCCCAGCATTTT